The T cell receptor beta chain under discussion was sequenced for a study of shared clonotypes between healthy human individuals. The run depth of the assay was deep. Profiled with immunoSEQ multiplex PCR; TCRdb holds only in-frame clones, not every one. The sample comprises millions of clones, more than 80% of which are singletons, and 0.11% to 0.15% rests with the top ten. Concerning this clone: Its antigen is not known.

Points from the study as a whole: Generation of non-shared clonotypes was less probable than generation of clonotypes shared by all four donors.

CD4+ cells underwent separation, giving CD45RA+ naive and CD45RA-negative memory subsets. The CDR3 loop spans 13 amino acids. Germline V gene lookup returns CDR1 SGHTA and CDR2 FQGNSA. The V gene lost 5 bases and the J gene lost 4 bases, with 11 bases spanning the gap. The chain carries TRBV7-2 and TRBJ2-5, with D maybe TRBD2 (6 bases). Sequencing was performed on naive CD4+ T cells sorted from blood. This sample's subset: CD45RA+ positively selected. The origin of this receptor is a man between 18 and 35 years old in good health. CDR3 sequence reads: CASSPMGGETQYF. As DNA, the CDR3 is TGTGCCAGCAGCCCGATGGGAGGAGAGACCCAGTACTTC.